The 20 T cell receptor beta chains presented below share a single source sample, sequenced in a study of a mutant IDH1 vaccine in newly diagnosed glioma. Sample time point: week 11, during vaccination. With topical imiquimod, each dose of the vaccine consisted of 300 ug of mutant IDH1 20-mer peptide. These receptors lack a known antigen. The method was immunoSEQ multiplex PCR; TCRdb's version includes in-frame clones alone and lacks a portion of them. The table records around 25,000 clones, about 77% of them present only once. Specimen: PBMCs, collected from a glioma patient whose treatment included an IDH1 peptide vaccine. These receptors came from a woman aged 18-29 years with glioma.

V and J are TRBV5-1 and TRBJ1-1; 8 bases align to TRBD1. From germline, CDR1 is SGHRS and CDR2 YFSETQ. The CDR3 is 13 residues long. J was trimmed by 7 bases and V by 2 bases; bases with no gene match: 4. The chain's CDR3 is CASSFSGGGEAFF. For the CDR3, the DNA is TGCGCCAGCAGCTTTTCAGGGGGCGGTGAAGCTTTCTTT.

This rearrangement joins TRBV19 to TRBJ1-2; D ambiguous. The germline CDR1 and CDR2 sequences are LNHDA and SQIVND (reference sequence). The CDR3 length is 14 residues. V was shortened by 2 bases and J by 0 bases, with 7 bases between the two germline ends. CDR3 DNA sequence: TGTGCCAGTAGTATAAAAGGTCCTAACTATGGCTACACCTTC. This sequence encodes CASSIKGPNYGYTF.

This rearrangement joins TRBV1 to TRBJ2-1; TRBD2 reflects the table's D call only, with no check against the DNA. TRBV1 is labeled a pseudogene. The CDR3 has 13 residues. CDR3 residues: CTSSPINLEEQFF. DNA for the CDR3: TGCACCAGCAGTCCTATTAATCTCGAAGAGCAGTTCTTC.

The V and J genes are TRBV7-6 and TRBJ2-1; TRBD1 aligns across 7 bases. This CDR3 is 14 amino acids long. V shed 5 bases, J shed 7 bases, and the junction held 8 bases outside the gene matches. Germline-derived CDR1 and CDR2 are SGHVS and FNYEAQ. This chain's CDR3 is CASSQTQGWNEQFF. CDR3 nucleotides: TGTGCCAGCAGCCAAACACAGGGGTGGAATGAGCAGTTCTTC.

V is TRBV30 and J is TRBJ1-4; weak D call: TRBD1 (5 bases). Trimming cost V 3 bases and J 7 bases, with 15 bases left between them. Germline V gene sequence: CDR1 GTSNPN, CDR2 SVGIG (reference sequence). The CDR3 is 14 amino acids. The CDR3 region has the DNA TGTGCCTGGAGAAATGGGGCAGTTGGTGAAAAACTGTTTTTT. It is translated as CAWRNGAVGEKLFF.

The CDR3 here is CASSQEAGDYEQYF. In DNA form, the CDR3 reads TGTGCCAGCAGCCAAGAGGCGGGAGACTACGAGCAGTACTTC. The gene calls are TRBV4-2 and TRBJ2-7; TRBD2 agrees at 7 bases. J lost 3 bases, V lost 0 bases, and 2 bases had no gene match. Germline loops: CDR1 LGHNA, CDR2 YNFKEQ. This CDR3 has 14 amino acids.

The DNA of the CDR3 is TGTGCCAGCCTTCTCGAGGACTCGGCTCGCAACACCATATATTTT. Its protein is CASLLEDSARNTIYF. The V call is TRBV6-1, the J call TRBJ1-3, with D unresolved. Looked up from germline, CDR1 is MNHNS and CDR2 is SASEGT. The CDR3 is 15 residues long. V was cut by 8 bases and J by 7 bases, with 21 bases left in between.

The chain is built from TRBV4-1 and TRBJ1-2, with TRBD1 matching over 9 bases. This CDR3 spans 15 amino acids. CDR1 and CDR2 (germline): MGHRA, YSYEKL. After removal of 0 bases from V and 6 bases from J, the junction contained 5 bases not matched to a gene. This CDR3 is CASSQETRTGDGYTF. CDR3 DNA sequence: TGCGCCAGCAGCCAAGAGACGCGGACAGGGGATGGCTACACCTTC.

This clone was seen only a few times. CDR3: CASRKRQGSGAEAFF. The CDR3 coding sequence is TGTGCCAGCAGGAAAAGACAGGGATCCGGAGCTGAAGCTTTCTTT. The V gene is TRBV6-5, the J gene TRBJ1-1; 7 bases are a match to TRBD1. The V gene's germline CDR1 is MNHEY and CDR2 SVGAGI. V lost 6 bases, J lost 6 bases, and 13 bases stayed unmatched. CDR3 length: 15 residues.

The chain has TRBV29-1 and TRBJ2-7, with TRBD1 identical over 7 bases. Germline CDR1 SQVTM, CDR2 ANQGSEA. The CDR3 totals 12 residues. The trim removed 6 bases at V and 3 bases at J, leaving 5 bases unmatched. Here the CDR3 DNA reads TGCAGCGTCAACAGGGGCAGCTACGAGCAGTACTTC. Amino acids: CSVNRGSYEQYF.

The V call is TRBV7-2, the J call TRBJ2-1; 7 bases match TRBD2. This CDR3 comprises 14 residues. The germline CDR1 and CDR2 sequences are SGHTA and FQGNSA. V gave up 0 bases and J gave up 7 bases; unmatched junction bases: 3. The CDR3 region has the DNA TGTGCCAGCAGCTTAGCGGGAGGGGCGAATGAGCAGTTCTTC. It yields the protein CASSLAGGANEQFF.

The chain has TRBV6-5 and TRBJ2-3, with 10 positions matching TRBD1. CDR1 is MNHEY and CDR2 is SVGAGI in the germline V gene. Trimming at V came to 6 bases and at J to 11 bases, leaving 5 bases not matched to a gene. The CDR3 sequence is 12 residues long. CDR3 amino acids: CASRTGGGLQYF. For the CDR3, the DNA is TGTGCCAGCAGGACAGGGGGCGGTCTGCAGTATTTT.

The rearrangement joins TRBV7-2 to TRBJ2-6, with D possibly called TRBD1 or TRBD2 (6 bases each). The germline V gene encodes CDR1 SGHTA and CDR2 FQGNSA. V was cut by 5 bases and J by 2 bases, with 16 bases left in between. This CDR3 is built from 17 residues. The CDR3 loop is CASSPPVGGTGANVLTF. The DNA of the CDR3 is TGTGCCAGCAGCCCCCCGGTAGGGGGGACTGGGGCCAACGTCCTGACTTTC.

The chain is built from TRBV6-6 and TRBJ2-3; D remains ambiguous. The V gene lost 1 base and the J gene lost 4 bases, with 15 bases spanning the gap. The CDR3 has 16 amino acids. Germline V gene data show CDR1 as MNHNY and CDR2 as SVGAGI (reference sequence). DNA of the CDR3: TGTGCCAGCAGTTACTATGGCGAGCTGGGCCCAGATACGCAGTATTTT. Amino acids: CASSYYGELGPDTQYF.

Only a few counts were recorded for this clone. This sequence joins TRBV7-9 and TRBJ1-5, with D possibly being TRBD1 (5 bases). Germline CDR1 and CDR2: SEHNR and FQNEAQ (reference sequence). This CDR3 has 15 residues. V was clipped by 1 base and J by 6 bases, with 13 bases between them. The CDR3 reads CASSLGGGGVQPQHF. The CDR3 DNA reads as TGTGCCAGCAGCTTAGGGGGGGGAGGTGTTCAGCCCCAGCATTTT.

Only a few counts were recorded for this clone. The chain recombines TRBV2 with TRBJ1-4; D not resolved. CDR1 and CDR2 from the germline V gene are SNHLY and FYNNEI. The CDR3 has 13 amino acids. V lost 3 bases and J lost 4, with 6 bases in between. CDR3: CASSENDNEKLFF. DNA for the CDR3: TGTGCCAGCAGTGAGAACGATAATGAAAAACTGTTTTTT.

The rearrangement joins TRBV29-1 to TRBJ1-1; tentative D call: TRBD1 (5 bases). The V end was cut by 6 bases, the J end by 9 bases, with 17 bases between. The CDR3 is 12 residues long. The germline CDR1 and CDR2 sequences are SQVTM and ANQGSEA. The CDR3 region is CSVNDSGTKAFF. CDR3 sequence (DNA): TGCAGCGTGAATGATTCAGGGACTAAAGCTTTCTTT.

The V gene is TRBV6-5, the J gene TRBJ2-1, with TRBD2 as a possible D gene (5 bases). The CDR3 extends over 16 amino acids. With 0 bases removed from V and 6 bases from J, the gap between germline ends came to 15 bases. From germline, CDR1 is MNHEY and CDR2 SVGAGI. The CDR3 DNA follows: TGTGCCAGCAGTTACTCGTTTCCTAGCATAGGCAATGAGCAGTTCTTC. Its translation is CASSYSFPSIGNEQFF.

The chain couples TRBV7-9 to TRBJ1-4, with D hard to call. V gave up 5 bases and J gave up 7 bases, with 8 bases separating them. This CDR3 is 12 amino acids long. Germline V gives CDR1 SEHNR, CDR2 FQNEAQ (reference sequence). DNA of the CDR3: TGTGCCAGCAGCCCTAACAGTGAAAAACTGTTTTTT. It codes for CASSPNSEKLFF.

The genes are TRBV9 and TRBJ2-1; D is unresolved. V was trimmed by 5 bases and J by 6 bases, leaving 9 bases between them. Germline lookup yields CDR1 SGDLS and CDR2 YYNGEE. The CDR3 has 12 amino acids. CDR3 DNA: TGTGCCAGCAGTAGTAGCTCCAATGAGCAGTTCTTC. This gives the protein CASSSSSNEQFF.